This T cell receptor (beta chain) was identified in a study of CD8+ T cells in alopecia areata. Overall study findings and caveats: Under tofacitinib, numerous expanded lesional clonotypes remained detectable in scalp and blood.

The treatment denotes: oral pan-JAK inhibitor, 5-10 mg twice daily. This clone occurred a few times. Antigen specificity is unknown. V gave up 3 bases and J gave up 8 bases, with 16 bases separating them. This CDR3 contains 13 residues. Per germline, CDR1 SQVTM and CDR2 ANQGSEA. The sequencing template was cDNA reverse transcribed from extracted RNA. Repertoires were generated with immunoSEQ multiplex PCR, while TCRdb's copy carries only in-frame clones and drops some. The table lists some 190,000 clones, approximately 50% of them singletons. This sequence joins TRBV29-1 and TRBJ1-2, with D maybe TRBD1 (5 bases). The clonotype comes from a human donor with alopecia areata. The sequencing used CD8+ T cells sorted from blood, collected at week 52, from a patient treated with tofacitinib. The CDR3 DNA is TGCAGCGTTGACAGGGCCGACGCGGAGGGCTACACCTTC. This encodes CSVDRADAEGYTF.